The 9 T cell receptor beta chains below come from one sample, sequenced in a study of OX40 agonist ivuxolimab in advanced cancers. Sequenced by immunoSEQ multiplex PCR; TCRdb stores in-frame clones only, minus some. Of 75,000 to 100,000 clones listed, about 91% were seen once; the top ten hold around 0.32%. Material: CD4+ or CD8+ T cells sorted from blood, obtained in a trial of the OX40 agonist ivuxolimab. The receptors here all came from an adult with an advanced solid tumor such as melanoma, head and neck, liver or kidney cancer.

The gene calls are TRBV27 and TRBJ2-1; TRBD1 matches 7 bases. The ends lost 6 bases at V and 6 bases at J; junction bases unmatched: 8. CDR3 length: 14 amino acids. Germline V lookup: CDR1 MNHEY, CDR2 SMNVEV (reference sequence). The DNA for the CDR3 is TGTGCCAGCAGGCGGACAGGAACCATCAATGAGCAGTTCTTC. Its translation: CASRRTGTINEQFF.

This chain links TRBV5-5 with TRBJ2-7; TRBD1 aligns across 12 bases. Germline CDR1 SGHKS, CDR2 YYEKEE (reference sequence). With V trimmed by 3 bases and J by 0 bases, 10 bases remained unmatched. CDR3 length: 18 residues. This CDR3 is CASSSRVGDRGHSYEQYF. The CDR3 nucleotides read TGTGCCAGCAGCTCCCGGGTGGGGGACAGGGGGCACTCCTACGAGCAGTACTTC.

The chain uses TRBV9 and TRBJ1-5, with unresolved D. This CDR3 region has 15 residues. Trimming took 0 bases from V and 0 from J, leaving 7 bases between them. In germline, CDR1 is SGDLS, CDR2 YYNGEE. For the CDR3, the DNA is TGTGCCAGCAGCGTAGGGCTGAATAGCAATCAGCCCCAGCATTTT. Translation gives CASSVGLNSNQPQHF.

V and J are TRBV10-3 and TRBJ2-7; D unclear. Trimming pared 4 bases from V and 3 bases from J, leaving 10 bases between. This CDR3 has 13 amino acids. Germline assignment: CDR1 ENHRY and CDR2 SYGVKD. The CDR3 here is CAISAVFSYEQYF. In nucleotides, the CDR3 is TGTGCCATCAGTGCGGTCTTTAGCTACGAGCAGTACTTC.

This clone was recorded only once. The chain has TRBV29-1 and TRBJ2-3; 13 nucleotides match TRBD2. This CDR3 has 15 residues. Germline V CDR1 and CDR2: SQVTM, ANQGSEA. After removal of 5 bases from V and 1 base from J, the junction contained 3 bases not matched to a gene. The CDR3 protein is CSVLGLAGGTDTQYF. CDR3 nucleotides: TGCAGCGTTCTCGGACTAGCGGGGGGCACAGATACGCAGTATTTT.

This chain uses TRBV18 with TRBJ2-5; TRBD2 agrees at 7 bases. The trim removed 2 bases at V and 0 bases at J, leaving 9 bases unmatched. Germline-derived CDR1 and CDR2 are KGHSH and LQKENI. This CDR3 has 17 amino acids. CDR3 in DNA: TGTGCCAGCTCACCAGTTCCTCGACTAGCAAACCAAGAGACCCAGTACTTC. As protein: CASSPVPRLANQETQYF.

The rearrangement links TRBV20-1 to TRBJ2-5; D gene ambiguous. Germline CDR1 reads DFQATT; CDR2 reads SNEGSKA (reference sequence). The CDR3 totals 11 residues. Deletions cut 4 bases from V and 5 bases from J, with 8 bases between. CDR3 coding DNA: TGCAGTGCTATTACCGGGGAGACCCAGTACTTC. It encodes CSAITGETQYF.

Only a few counts were recorded for this clone. The rearrangement joins TRBV9 to TRBJ2-3; tentatively, D is TRBD1 (6 bases). Germline-derived CDR1 and CDR2 are SGDLS and YYNGEE. The CDR3 sequence is 17 residues long. Trimming took off 3 bases at V and 1 base at J, with 18 bases between the two ends. The CDR3 coding sequence is TGTGCCAGCAGCGCCCGTCCCGGACAGCTTCGCACAGATACGCAGTATTTT. Translation: CASSARPGQLRTDTQYF.

This clone came up once. The rearrangement uses TRBV29-1 and TRBJ2-7; 8 nucleotides align to TRBD1. J was trimmed by 3 bases and V by 3 bases; bases with no gene match: 1. The CDR3 has 12 residues. Germline V lookup: CDR1 SQVTM, CDR2 ANQGSEA. DNA for the CDR3: TGCAGCGTTGATGGACAGGGCTACGAGCAGTACTTC. Its translation: CSVDGQGYEQYF.